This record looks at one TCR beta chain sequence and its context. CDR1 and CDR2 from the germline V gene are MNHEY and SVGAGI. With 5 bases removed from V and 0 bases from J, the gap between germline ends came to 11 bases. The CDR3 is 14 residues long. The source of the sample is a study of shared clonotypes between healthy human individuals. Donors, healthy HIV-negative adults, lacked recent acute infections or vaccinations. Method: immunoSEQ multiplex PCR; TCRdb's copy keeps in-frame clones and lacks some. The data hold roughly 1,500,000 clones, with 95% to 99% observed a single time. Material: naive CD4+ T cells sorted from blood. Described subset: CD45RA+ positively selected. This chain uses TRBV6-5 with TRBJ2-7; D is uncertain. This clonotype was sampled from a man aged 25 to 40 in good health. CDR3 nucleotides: TGTGCCAGCAGTAGAGCCCATAGCTCCTACGAGCAGTACTTC. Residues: CASSRAHSSYEQYF.